What follows are 8 T cell receptor beta chains derived from one specimen sequenced in a study of blood T cell repertoires in COVID-19. Only in-frame clones appear in the TCRdb table, and some are missing; sequencing was by immunoSEQ multiplex PCR. The sample yields under 250,000 clones, about nine tenths seen once. The sample consisted of peripheral blood. Receptors originate from an older woman with acute or convalescent COVID-19.

The chain is built from TRBV7-2 and TRBJ2-3; 7 nucleotides align to TRBD2. The CDR3 contains 15 residues. V gave up 1 base and J gave up 1 base; unmatched junction bases: 2. In germline, CDR1 is SGHTA, CDR2 FQGNSA. The CDR3 here is CASSLDTSGTDTQYF. For the CDR3, the DNA is TGTGCCAGCAGCTTAGATACTAGCGGCACAGATACGCAGTATTTT.

The chain links TRBV14 to TRBJ1-3; D perhaps matches TRBD1 (5 bases). The germline CDR1 and CDR2 sequences are SGHDN and FVKESK. Trimming pared 4 bases from V and 0 bases from J, leaving 13 bases between. The CDR3 totals 16 residues. DNA for the CDR3: TGTGCCAGCAGCCCGCATTCCAGGGTCTCTGGAAACACCATATATTTT. Protein: CASSPHSRVSGNTIYF.

CDR3 nucleotide sequence: TGTGCCAGCAGCTCGGACAGCTCCTACGAGCAGTACTTC. It is translated as CASSSDSSYEQYF. The rearrangement joins TRBV7-8 to TRBJ2-7; D possibly corresponds to TRBD1 (6 bases). From germline, CDR1 is SGHVS and CDR2 FQNEAQ. Trimming pared 4 bases from V and 0 bases from J, leaving 7 bases between. The CDR3 length is 13 residues.

The chain joins TRBV6-1 to TRBJ2-4; perhaps TRBD1 as D (6 bases). Germline CDR1 MNHNS, CDR2 SASEGT. The CDR3 runs 15 residues. V shed 1 base and J shed 2 bases, with 9 bases lying between them. Here the CDR3 DNA reads TGTGCCAGCAGTGAAGGAGGGGGATCCAAAAACATTCAGTACTTC. Translated: CASSEGGGSKNIQYF.

Remarks on this clone: The sample carries other DNA sequences with the same CDR3. The CDR3: CASSIGGGTGELFF. CDR3 DNA: TGTGCCAGTAGTATTGGCGGGGGGACCGGGGAGCTGTTTTTT. V gene TRBV19 combines with J gene TRBJ2-2, with 8 nucleotides matching TRBD2. V dropped 3 bases and J dropped 5; count of bases not matched to a gene: 2. CDR3 length: 14 amino acids. Looked up from germline, CDR1 is LNHDA and CDR2 is SQIVND (reference sequence).

The rearrangement links TRBV11-2 to TRBJ1-2, with D perhaps matching TRBD1 (5 bases). CDR3 length: 16 amino acids. Trimming shortened V by 0 bases and J by 4 bases, and 15 bases separated the two germline ends. Germline V CDR1 and CDR2: SGHAT, FQNNGV. The CDR3 DNA follows: TGTGCCAGCAGCTTAGAGTTGGGGCAGGGCGGCTATGGCTACACCTTC. Translation gives CASSLELGQGGYGYTF.

This chain uses TRBV6-2 or TRBV6-3 with TRBJ2-2; TRBD1 agrees at 7 bases. Losses at the gene ends were 0 bases for V and 5 bases for J; bases not matched to a gene: 12. This CDR3 has 18 amino acids. The germline gives CDR1 MNHEY, CDR2 SVGEGT. The CDR3 region is CASSYSTYRGSGTGELFF. CDR3 nucleotides: TGTGCCAGCAGTTACTCGACCTACAGGGGTTCGGGGACCGGGGAGCTGTTTTTT.

V gene TRBV29-1 combines with J gene TRBJ1-1; D not certain. Germline V gives CDR1 SQVTM, CDR2 ANQGSEA. V was cut by 8 bases and J by 0 bases, with 13 bases left in between. The CDR3 covers 13 residues. The CDR3: CSTRGTMNTEAFF. In DNA form, the CDR3 reads TGCAGCACACGGGGTACAATGAACACTGAAGCTTTCTTT.